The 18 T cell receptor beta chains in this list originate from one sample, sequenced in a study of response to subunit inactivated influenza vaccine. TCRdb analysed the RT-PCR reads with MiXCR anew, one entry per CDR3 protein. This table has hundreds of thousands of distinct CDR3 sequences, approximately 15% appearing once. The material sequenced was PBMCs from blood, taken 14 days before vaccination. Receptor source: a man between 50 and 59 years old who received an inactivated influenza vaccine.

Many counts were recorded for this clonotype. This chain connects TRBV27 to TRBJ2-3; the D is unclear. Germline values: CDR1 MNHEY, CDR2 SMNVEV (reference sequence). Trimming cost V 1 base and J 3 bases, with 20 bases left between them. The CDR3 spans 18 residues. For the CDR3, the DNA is TGTGCCAGCAGTTTATTGCCCCCCAGCCGCGTGAGGACAGATACGCAGTATTTT. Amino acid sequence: CASSLLPPSRVRTDTQYF.

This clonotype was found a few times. The CDR3 loop reads CASSPSGRVDEQFF. The DNA for the CDR3 is TGTGCCAGCAGCCCTAGCGGGAGGGTCGATGAGCAGTTCTTC. The chain has TRBV7-9 and TRBJ2-1, with 12 bases identical to TRBD2. The CDR3 length is 14 residues. Germline V gene sequence: CDR1 SEHNR, CDR2 FQNEAQ (reference sequence). Trimming cost V 5 bases and J 8 bases; bases outside gene matches: 4. The complete variable domain, with remaining parts taken from reference TRBV7-9 and TRBJ2-1, reads DTGVSQNPRHKITKRGQNVTFRCDPISEHNRLYWYRQTLGQGPEFLTYFQNEAQLEKSRLLSDRFSAERPKGSFSTLEIQRTEQGDSAMYLCASSPSGRVDEQFFGPGTRLTVL.

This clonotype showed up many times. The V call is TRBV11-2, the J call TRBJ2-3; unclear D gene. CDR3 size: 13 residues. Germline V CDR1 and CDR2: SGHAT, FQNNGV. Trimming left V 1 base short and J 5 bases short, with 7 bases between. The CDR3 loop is CASSLVGVDTQYF. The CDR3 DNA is TGTGCCAGCAGCTTAGTTGGGGTAGATACGCAGTATTTT.

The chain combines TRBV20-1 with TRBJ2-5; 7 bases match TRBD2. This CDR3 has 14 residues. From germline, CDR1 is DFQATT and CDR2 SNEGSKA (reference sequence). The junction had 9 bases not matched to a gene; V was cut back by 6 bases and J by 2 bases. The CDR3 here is CSAPQAGWQETQYF. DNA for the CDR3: TGCAGTGCCCCACAAGCGGGGTGGCAAGAGACCCAGTACTTC.

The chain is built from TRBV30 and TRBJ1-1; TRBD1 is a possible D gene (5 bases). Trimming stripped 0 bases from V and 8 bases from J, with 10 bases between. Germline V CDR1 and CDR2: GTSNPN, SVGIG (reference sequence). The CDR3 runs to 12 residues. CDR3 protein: CAWSVGAKEAFF. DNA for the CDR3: TGTGCCTGGAGTGTAGGGGCGAAGGAAGCTTTCTTT.

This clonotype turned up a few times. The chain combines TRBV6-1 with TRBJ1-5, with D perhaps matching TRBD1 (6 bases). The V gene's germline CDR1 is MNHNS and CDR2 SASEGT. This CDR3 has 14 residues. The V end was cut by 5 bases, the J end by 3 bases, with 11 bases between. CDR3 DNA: TGTGCCAGCAGTAAGGACAGAGACAATCAGCCCCAGCATTTT. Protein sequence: CASSKDRDNQPQHF.

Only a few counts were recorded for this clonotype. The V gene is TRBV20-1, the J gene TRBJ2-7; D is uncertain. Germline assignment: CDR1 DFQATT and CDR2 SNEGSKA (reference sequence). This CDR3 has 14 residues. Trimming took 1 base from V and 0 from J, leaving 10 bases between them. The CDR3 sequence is CSARVPWGSYEQYF. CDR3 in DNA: TGCAGTGCTAGAGTTCCTTGGGGCTCCTACGAGCAGTACTTC.

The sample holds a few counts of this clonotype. For the CDR3, the DNA is TGTGCCAGCAGTCACGGACAGGGGGCAGATACGCAGTATTTT. This sequence encodes CASSHGQGADTQYF. V usage is TRBV12-3 or TRBV12-4 and J usage is TRBJ2-3, with 10 bases matching TRBD1. The CDR3 runs 14 residues. Trimming at V came to 5 bases and at J to 4 bases, leaving 3 bases not matched to a gene.

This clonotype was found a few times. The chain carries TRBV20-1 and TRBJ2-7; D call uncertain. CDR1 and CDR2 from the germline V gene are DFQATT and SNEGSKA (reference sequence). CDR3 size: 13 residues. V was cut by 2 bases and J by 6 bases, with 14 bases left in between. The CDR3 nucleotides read TGCAGTGCTAGAAAACAAGCGAAGGTCGAGCAGTACTTC. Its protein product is CSARKQAKVEQYF.

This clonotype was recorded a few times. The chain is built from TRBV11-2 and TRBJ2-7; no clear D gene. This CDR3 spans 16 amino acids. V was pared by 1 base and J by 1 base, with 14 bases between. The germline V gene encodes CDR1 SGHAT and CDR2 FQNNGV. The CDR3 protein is CASSLAAAPRSYEQYF. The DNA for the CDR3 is TGTGCCAGCAGCTTAGCCGCAGCGCCCCGTTCCTACGAGCAGTACTTC.

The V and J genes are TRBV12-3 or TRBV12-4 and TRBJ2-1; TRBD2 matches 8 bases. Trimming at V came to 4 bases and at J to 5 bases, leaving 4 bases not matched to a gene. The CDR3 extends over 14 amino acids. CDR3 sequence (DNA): TGTGCCAGCAGTTCCCAGCGGGAGCACAATGAGCAGTTCTTC. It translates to CASSSQREHNEQFF.

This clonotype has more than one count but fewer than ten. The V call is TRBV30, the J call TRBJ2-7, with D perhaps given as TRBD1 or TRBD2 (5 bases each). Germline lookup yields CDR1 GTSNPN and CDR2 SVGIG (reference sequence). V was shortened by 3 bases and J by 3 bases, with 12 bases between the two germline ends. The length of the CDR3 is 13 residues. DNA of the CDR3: TGTGCCTGGAGGTTTAAGGGGAGCTACGAGCAGTACTTC. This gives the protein CAWRFKGSYEQYF.

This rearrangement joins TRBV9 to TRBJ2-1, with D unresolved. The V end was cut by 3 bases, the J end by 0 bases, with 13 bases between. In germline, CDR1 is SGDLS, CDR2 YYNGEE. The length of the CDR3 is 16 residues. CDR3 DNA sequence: TGTGCCAGCAGCGCTCAGCCATCCCACTCCTACAATGAGCAGTTCTTC. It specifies CASSAQPSHSYNEQFF.

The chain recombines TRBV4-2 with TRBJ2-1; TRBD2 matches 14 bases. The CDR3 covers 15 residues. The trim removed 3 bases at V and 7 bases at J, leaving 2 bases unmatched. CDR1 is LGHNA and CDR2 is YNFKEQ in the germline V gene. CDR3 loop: CASSQGLAGANEQFF. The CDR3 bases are TGTGCCAGCAGCCAGGGACTAGCGGGGGCTAATGAGCAGTTCTTC.

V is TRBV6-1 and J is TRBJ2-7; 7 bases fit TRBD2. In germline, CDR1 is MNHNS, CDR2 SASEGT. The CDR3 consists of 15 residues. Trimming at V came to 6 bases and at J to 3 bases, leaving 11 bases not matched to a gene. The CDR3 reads CASSKATGTIYEQYF. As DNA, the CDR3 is TGTGCCAGCAGCAAGGCTACCGGGACTATCTACGAGCAGTACTTC.

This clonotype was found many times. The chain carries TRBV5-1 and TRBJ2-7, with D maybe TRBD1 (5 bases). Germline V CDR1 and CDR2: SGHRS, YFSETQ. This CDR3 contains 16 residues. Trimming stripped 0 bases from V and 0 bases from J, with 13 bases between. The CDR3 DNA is TGCGCCAGCAGCTTGGGTGAGACAGCATCCTCCTACGAGCAGTACTTC. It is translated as CASSLGETASSYEQYF.

This chain's CDR3 is CSVEDRGYEQYF. CDR3 coding DNA: TGCAGCGTTGAAGATCGTGGATACGAGCAGTACTTC. The chain is built from TRBV29-1 and TRBJ2-7; D gene ambiguous. The CDR3 is 12 residues long. CDR1 and CDR2 from the germline V gene are SQVTM and ANQGSEA. Trimming took 0 bases from V and 4 from J, leaving 7 bases between them.

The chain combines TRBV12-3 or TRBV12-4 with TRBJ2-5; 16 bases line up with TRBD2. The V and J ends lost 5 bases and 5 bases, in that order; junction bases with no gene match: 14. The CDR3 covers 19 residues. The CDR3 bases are TGTGCCAGCAGTCTCGCGCCGGGACTAGCGGGAGGGCGGGGTGAGACCCAGTACTTC. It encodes CASSLAPGLAGGRGETQYF.